The 30 T cell receptor beta chains listed next were all sequenced from one sample in a study of OX40 agonist ivuxolimab in advanced cancers. The table came from immunoSEQ multiplex PCR; TCRdb's copy has only in-frame clones and leaves some out. The sample shows more than 60,000 clones, roughly 91% of them seen only once. The source material was CD4+ or CD8+ T cells sorted from blood, sampled in a trial of the OX40 agonist ivuxolimab. Receptors originate from an adult with an advanced solid tumor such as melanoma, head and neck, liver or kidney cancer.

This rearrangement joins TRBV28 to TRBJ2-7; 9 bases agree with TRBD1. V lost 5 bases and J lost 5; bases outside the gene matches: 10. The CDR3 runs to 15 residues. Germline values: CDR1 MDHEN, CDR2 SYDVKM. The CDR3 sequence: CASSQGNRGLHEQYF. Written as DNA, the CDR3 is TGTGCCAGCAGTCAGGGAAACAGGGGGCTCCACGAGCAGTACTTC.

The rearrangement joins TRBV5-4 to TRBJ2-2; a possible D gene is TRBD1 (5 bases). The CDR3 is 14 residues long. Germline V gene sequence: CDR1 SGHNT, CDR2 YYREEE (reference sequence). The V and J ends lost 3 bases and 3 bases respectively, with 9 bases between them. The CDR3 is CASSSGSDTGELFF. In DNA, the CDR3 is TGTGCCAGCAGCTCAGGGTCGGACACCGGGGAGCTGTTTTTT.

The gene calls are TRBV4-2 and TRBJ2-3; 9 bases fit TRBD2. Trimming took 1 base from V and 4 from J; bases not matched to a gene: 6. Germline V gene data show CDR1 as LGHNA and CDR2 as YNFKEQ. CDR3 length: 16 residues. CDR3 nucleotide sequence: TGTGCCAGCAGCCAAGTTGCTAGCGGGGCCCCAGATACGCAGTATTTT. Amino acids: CASSQVASGAPDTQYF.

The V gene is TRBV28, the J gene TRBJ1-1; D gene uncertain. The V gene's germline CDR1 is MDHEN and CDR2 SYDVKM. V was pared by 2 bases and J by 10 bases, with 14 bases between. The CDR3 has 13 amino acids. DNA of the CDR3: TGTGCCAGCAGTTTACCGTCCCTGGAAGGAGCTTTCTTT. Protein: CASSLPSLEGAFF.

This rearrangement joins TRBV7-2 to TRBJ2-1; TRBD2 agrees at 13 bases. Germline V CDR1 and CDR2: SGHTA, FQGNSA. V lost 4 bases to trimming and J lost 6 bases; unmatched junction nucleotides: 3. This CDR3 is built from 15 residues. CDR3 sequence reads: CASSSGTSGINEQFF. DNA for the CDR3: TGTGCCAGCAGCTCCGGGACTAGCGGGATCAATGAGCAGTTCTTC.

The CDR3 region is CAISPGQSTDTQYF. The CDR3 DNA follows: TGTGCCATCAGTCCGGGACAGAGCACAGATACGCAGTATTTT. The chain couples TRBV10-3 to TRBJ2-3, with TRBD1 identical over 7 bases. Germline V lookup: CDR1 ENHRY, CDR2 SYGVKD. CDR3 length: 14 amino acids. With V trimmed by 5 bases and J by 0 bases, 2 bases remained unmatched.

This chain connects TRBV5-1 to TRBJ1-1, with D unclear. The CDR3 has 15 amino acids. The V end was cut by 0 bases, the J end by 1 base, with 10 bases between. Germline CDR1 is SGHRS and CDR2 is YFSETQ. The CDR3 DNA is TGCGCCAGCAGCTTGGGGGGAGCGGGGAACACTGAAGCTTTCTTT. It codes for CASSLGGAGNTEAFF.

The rearrangement uses TRBV29-1 and TRBJ2-7; TRBD2 is a possible D gene (6 bases). CDR3 length: 14 amino acids. Germline lookup yields CDR1 SQVTM and CDR2 ANQGSEA. V dropped 6 bases and J dropped 0 bases, with 15 bases sitting between them. The CDR3, as DNA: TGCAGCGTCACTAGCAGCCACGTCTCCTACGAGCAGTACTTC. Residues: CSVTSSHVSYEQYF.

The chain is built from TRBV7-9 and TRBJ1-1; the match to TRBD1 covers 8 bases. Germline V gene sequence: CDR1 SEHNR, CDR2 FQNEAQ (reference sequence). The CDR3 is made up of 12 amino acids. Trimming cost V 3 bases and J 7 bases; bases outside gene matches: 1. CDR3 in DNA: TGTGCCAGCAGCTTCGACAGGGGTGAAGCTTTCTTT. It translates to CASSFDRGEAFF. The entire variable domain, with the rest obtained from reference TRBV7-9 and TRBJ1-1, is as follows: DTGVSQNPRHKITKRGQNVTFRCDPISEHNRLYWYRQTLGQGPEFLTYFQNEAQLEKSRLLSDRFSAERPKGSFSTLEIQRTEQGDSAMYLCASSFDRGEAFFGQGTRLTVV.

The chain couples TRBV9 to TRBJ2-1; 11 bases are a match to TRBD2. The CDR3 is 15 residues long. After removal of 4 bases from V and 4 bases from J, the junction contained 4 bases not matched to a gene. Germline V CDR1 and CDR2: SGDLS, YYNGEE. The CDR3 reads CASSKTSGTYNEQFF. The CDR3 DNA is TGTGCCAGCAGCAAGACTAGCGGGACTTACAATGAGCAGTTCTTC. The whole variable domain, filled in from reference TRBV9 and TRBJ2-1, reads DSGVTQTPKHLITATGQRVTLRCSPRSGDLSVYWYQQSLDQGLQFLIQYYNGEERAKGNILERFSAQQFPDLHSELNLSSLELGDSALYFCASSKTSGTYNEQFFGPGTRLTVL.

This clone showed up just once. V and J are TRBV2 and TRBJ2-1; D is possibly TRBD1 (5 bases). Trimming took 2 bases from V and 8 from J, leaving 13 bases between them. CDR1 and CDR2 (germline): SNHLY, FYNNEI. The CDR3 sequence is 14 residues long. The CDR3 here is CASSEQGSGDEQFF. The CDR3 nucleotides read TGTGCCAGCAGTGAACAGGGTAGTGGAGATGAGCAGTTCTTC.

This chain connects TRBV7-3 to TRBJ2-2; 12 bases are a match to TRBD1. Germline CDR1 SGHTA, CDR2 FQGTGA. The length of the CDR3 is 16 residues. Losses at the gene ends were 2 bases for V and 2 bases for J; bases not matched to a gene: 0. This CDR3 reads CASSLGTGGNTGELFF. The CDR3 nucleotides are TGTGCCAGCAGCTTAGGGACAGGGGGCAACACCGGGGAGCTGTTTTTT.

CDR3 residues: CASLHQSSGNTIYF. The DNA of the CDR3 is TGTGCCAGCCTCCATCAGAGCTCTGGAAACACCATATATTTT. The chain joins TRBV28 to TRBJ1-3, with unresolved D. V was pared by 8 bases and J by 0 bases, with 11 bases between. This CDR3 is 14 amino acids long. Germline-derived CDR1 and CDR2 are MDHEN and SYDVKM.

The V and J genes are TRBV5-6 and TRBJ1-1; 8 bases fit TRBD1. The CDR3 runs to 15 residues. V shed 3 bases and J 5 bases; nucleotides not matched to a gene: 9. Germline V gene lookup returns CDR1 SGHDT and CDR2 YYEEEE. In nucleotides, the CDR3 is TGTGCCAGCAGCTGGGGGCAGGGGGCAGGTACTGAAGCTTTCTTT. Translating gives CASSWGQGAGTEAFF.

This clone appeared a single time. V usage is TRBV7-7 and J usage is TRBJ2-5; 8 bases are a match to TRBD2. J lost 2 bases, V lost 2 bases, and 4 bases had no gene match. The CDR3 covers 15 residues. Germline loops: CDR1 SSHAT, CDR2 FNYEAQ (reference sequence). The CDR3 DNA reads TGTGCCAGCAGCTTACTTAGCGGGGCACAAGAGACCCAGTACTTC. This encodes CASSLLSGAQETQYF.

J is TRBJ1-4 and V is TRBV19; TRBD1 matches 8 bases. V gave up 5 bases and J gave up 6 bases; unmatched junction bases: 2. This CDR3 has 13 amino acids. Germline values: CDR1 LNHDA, CDR2 SQIVND (reference sequence). The DNA for the CDR3 is TGTGCCAGTAGTCGACAGGGGTATGAAAAACTGTTTTTT. It is translated as CASSRQGYEKLFF.

The chain combines TRBV19 with TRBJ2-3; 12 bases line up with TRBD2. The J segment lost 4 bases and the V segment lost 5 bases, leaving 13 bases of the junction unmatched. There are 18 residues in the CDR3. Germline lookup yields CDR1 LNHDA and CDR2 SQIVND (reference sequence). CDR3 nucleotides: TGTGCCAGTAGTCGAGGGATGACTAGCGGGAGTGGTTCAGATACGCAGTATTTT. Translating gives CASSRGMTSGSGSDTQYF.

The J gene is TRBJ2-1, the V gene TRBV11-3; 8 positions agree with TRBD2. The V gene's germline CDR1 is SGHNT and CDR2 YENEEA. This CDR3 has 14 residues. Trimming took 1 base from V and 9 from J; bases not matched to a gene: 5. CDR3 residues: CASSLGAGVSEQFF. As DNA, the CDR3 is TGTGCCAGCAGCTTAGGAGCGGGAGTGAGTGAGCAGTTCTTC.

This clone came up a few times. V is TRBV5-1 and J is TRBJ1-4; 9 bases line up with TRBD1. CDR1 SGHRS and CDR2 YFSETQ come from the germline V gene. The CDR3 loop spans 15 amino acids. Losses at the gene ends were 0 bases for V and 7 bases for J; bases not matched to a gene: 4. The CDR3 is CASSLASGQGEKLFF. In DNA, the CDR3 is TGCGCCAGCAGCTTGGCCTCGGGACAGGGTGAAAAACTGTTTTTT.

This clone was seen just once. This sequence joins TRBV10-3 and TRBJ2-1, with 10 bases matching TRBD2. V was pared by 6 bases and J by 7 bases, with 9 bases of the junction left unmatched. The CDR3 extends over 15 amino acids. Germline values: CDR1 ENHRY, CDR2 SYGVKD. CDR3 nucleotides: TGTGCCATCAGCGCCACTAAGCGGGAGGGAAATGAGCAGTTCTTC. The encoded protein is CAISATKREGNEQFF.

A remark on this clone: The junction departs from the called germline gene at one end, perhaps through a read error. The chain carries TRBV4-1 and TRBJ1-5, with 11 bases identical to TRBD1. The length of the CDR3 is 18 residues. From germline, CDR1 is MGHRA and CDR2 YSYEKL. CDR3 protein: CVSSQDPRDRGSNQPQHF. CDR3 coding DNA: TGCGTCAGCAGCCAAGACCCCCGGGACAGGGGGAGCAATCAGCCCCAGCATTTT.

The chain couples TRBV28 to TRBJ2-2; perhaps TRBD2 as D (6 bases). Germline assignment: CDR1 MDHEN and CDR2 SYDVKM. This CDR3 contains 12 residues. The V end was cut by 11 bases, the J end by 5 bases, with 12 bases between. CDR3 nucleotide sequence: TGTGCCGTGACTAGTCGGACCGGGGAGCTGTTTTTT. Translation gives CAVTSRTGELFF.

In DNA form, the CDR3 reads TGTGCCAGTAGTAGGACAGGGGACACTGAAGCTTTCTTT. It translates to CASSRTGDTEAFF. The gene calls are TRBV19 and TRBJ1-1; 9 bases are a match to TRBD1. Germline loops: CDR1 LNHDA, CDR2 SQIVND (reference sequence). CDR3 length: 13 residues. Trimming cost V 4 bases and J 3 bases; bases outside gene matches: 0.

This sequence joins TRBV6-1 and TRBJ1-1; D is unresolved. Germline V gives CDR1 MNHNS, CDR2 SASEGT. This CDR3 is 13 amino acids long. V was pared by 2 bases and J by 1 base, with 5 bases between. This CDR3 reads CASSERENTEAFF. The DNA for the CDR3 is TGTGCCAGCAGTGAAAGGGAGAACACTGAAGCTTTCTTT.

The gene calls are TRBV5-1 and TRBJ2-7, with D hard to call. V lost 0 bases and J lost 2, with 9 bases in between. CDR1 and CDR2 (germline): SGHRS, YFSETQ. There are 14 residues in the CDR3. The CDR3 sequence: CASSLEAVPYEQYF. The CDR3 region has the DNA TGCGCCAGCAGCTTGGAGGCGGTCCCCTACGAGCAGTACTTC.

The chain employs TRBV28 and TRBJ2-3, with TRBD2 matching over 12 bases. J lost 5 bases, V lost 3 bases, and 9 bases had no gene match. From germline, CDR1 is MDHEN and CDR2 SYDVKM. The CDR3 is 17 residues long. DNA of the CDR3: TGTGCCAGCAGTTTGTTCCCTAGCGGGAGGGCCCAAGATACGCAGTATTTT. Residues: CASSLFPSGRAQDTQYF.

The V gene is TRBV28, the J gene TRBJ1-1, with D unresolved. This CDR3 region has 15 residues. Trimming stripped 5 bases from V and 0 bases from J, with 13 bases between. The germline gives CDR1 MDHEN, CDR2 SYDVKM. The CDR3 bases are TGTGCCAGCAGTCGTCGCCTTCCGGTGAACACTGAAGCTTTCTTT. It specifies CASSRRLPVNTEAFF.

The chain links TRBV7-2 to TRBJ2-4, with a weak D call TRBD2 (7 bases). The V end was cut by 5 bases, the J end by 5 bases, with 16 bases between. CDR3 length equals 15 residues. CDR1 is SGHTA, CDR2 FQGNSA, per germline. Here the CDR3 reads CASSLTAGAENIQYF. The CDR3, as DNA: TGTGCCAGCAGCCTTACGGCGGGGGCAGAAAACATTCAGTACTTC.

This chain uses TRBV5-1 with TRBJ2-3; TRBD2 matches at 15 bases. V shed 4 bases, J shed 2 bases, and the junction held 8 bases outside the gene matches. This CDR3 is built from 18 residues. Per germline, CDR1 SGHRS and CDR2 YFSETQ. The CDR3 protein is CASSRGLAGGRATDTQYF. The CDR3 bases are TGCGCCAGCAGCAGGGGACTAGCGGGAGGCAGGGCCACAGATACGCAGTATTTT.

V and J are TRBV12-5 and TRBJ2-1; 7 bases agree with TRBD1. The V and J ends lost 1 base and 8 bases, in that order; junction bases with no gene match: 11. This CDR3 contains 16 residues. The V gene's germline CDR1 is LGHNT and CDR2 FRNRAP. Written as DNA, the CDR3 is TGTGCTAGTGGTTTGGGACGCCGGGACAGAGGGGATGAGCAGTTCTTC. Translating gives CASGLGRRDRGDEQFF.